The 27 T cell receptor beta chains presented below share a single source sample, sequenced in a study of T cells in Graves' hyperthyroidism and ophthalmopathy. Authors of the study amplified TCR beta CDR3 regions from RNA transcripts. Carried out on the TCR CDR3, a first-round RT-PCR used the HTBI primer set. TCRdb re-called the multiplex PCR reads through MiXCR, storing one row per CDR3 protein. The sample yields fewer than 650,000 distinct CDR3 sequences, roughly 14% seen once. Sequencing used blood. The receptors were gathered from a woman in her thirties or forties with Graves' ophthalmopathy.

The chain has TRBV29-1 and TRBJ1-5, with a tentative D call TRBD1 (5 bases). Germline CDR1 reads SQVTM; CDR2 reads ANQGSEA. The V gene lost 6 bases and the J gene lost 7 bases, with 19 bases spanning the gap. The CDR3 runs to 14 residues. As DNA, the CDR3 is TGCAGCGTGCGAGACGGGGGTTTGGGACAGCCCCAGCATTTT. Translation: CSVRDGGLGQPQHF.

The gene calls are TRBV28 and TRBJ2-4, with TRBD2 identical over 9 bases. The CDR3 runs to 18 residues. Trimming cost V 4 bases and J 0 bases; bases outside gene matches: 10. Germline-derived CDR1 and CDR2 are MDHEN and SYDVKM. CDR3 loop: CASSSFGLAGLAKNIQYF. CDR3 DNA: TGTGCCAGCAGTTCCTTTGGGCTAGCGGGACTAGCCAAAAACATTCAGTACTTC.

There are many counts of this clonotype. V gene TRBV25-1 combines with J gene TRBJ2-7; D is ambiguous. CDR3 length: 17 residues. V gave up 1 base and J gave up 5 bases, with 21 bases separating them. Looked up from germline, CDR1 is MGHDK and CDR2 is SYGVNS. DNA for the CDR3: TGTGCCAGCAGTGAATCACCCTCTTCTGGCAGTCTGAACGAGCAGTACTTC. Protein sequence: CASSESPSSGSLNEQYF.

In this sample, this clonotype turned up many times. The genes are TRBV12-3 or TRBV12-4 and TRBJ2-1; D is ambiguous. V gave up 3 bases and J gave up 6 bases, with 6 bases separating them. CDR3 length: 12 residues. CDR3 sequence: CASSLPPNEQFF. CDR3 bases: TGTGCCAGCAGTTTGCCCCCCAATGAGCAGTTCTTC.

This clonotype was detected ten times or more. This chain links TRBV6-1 with TRBJ1-3, with D hard to call. This CDR3 spans 12 amino acids. The V gene lost 7 bases and the J gene lost 3 bases, with 7 bases spanning the gap. CDR1 and CDR2 from the germline V gene are MNHNS and SASEGT. The CDR3: CASMSSGNTIYF. The CDR3 nucleotides read TGTGCCAGCATGAGCAGTGGAAACACCATATATTTT.

This clonotype showed up many times. V and J are TRBV12-3 or TRBV12-4 and TRBJ1-1; D is unresolved. This CDR3 contains 14 residues. V was clipped by 6 bases and J by 1 base, with 12 bases between them. The CDR3 loop reads CASSGKRGNTEAFF. The CDR3 DNA sequence: TGTGCCAGCAGCGGAAAACGGGGGAACACTGAAGCTTTCTTT.

This clonotype showed up many times. The chain carries TRBV6-1 and TRBJ1-1; D is unresolved. Germline lookup yields CDR1 MNHNS and CDR2 SASEGT. The CDR3 is made up of 14 amino acids. Trimming removed 2 bases at V and 0 bases at J, with 7 bases between. CDR3 amino acids: CASSEITMNTEAFF. DNA for the CDR3: TGTGCCAGCAGTGAAATAACAATGAACACTGAAGCTTTCTTT.

The chain has TRBV12-3 or TRBV12-4 and TRBJ1-3, with D uncertain. Trimming took off 3 bases at V and 0 bases at J, with 15 bases between the two ends. The CDR3 sequence is 17 residues long. The CDR3 spells CASSFYSGLFSGNTIYF. The CDR3 coding sequence is TGTGCCAGCAGTTTTTACTCGGGTCTCTTCTCTGGAAACACCATATATTTT.

This clonotype was observed at least ten times. The genes are TRBV6-5 and TRBJ1-2, with D perhaps TRBD1 (6 bases). V was shortened by 4 bases and J by 4 bases, with 13 bases between the two germline ends. The CDR3 spans 14 residues. Germline V gene data show CDR1 as MNHEY and CDR2 as SVGAGI. The CDR3 sequence: CASSSITGSYGYTF. Here the CDR3 DNA reads TGTGCCAGCAGTTCCATCACAGGGAGCTATGGCTACACCTTC.

This clonotype occurred many times. The chain employs TRBV20-1 and TRBJ2-7; D gene uncertain. The CDR3 length is 12 residues. Trimming removed 6 bases from V and 6 bases from J, with 15 bases in between. Germline V gene lookup returns CDR1 DFQATT and CDR2 SNEGSKA (reference sequence). In nucleotides, the CDR3 is TGCAGTGCCACGGCTTTAGAGTCCGAGCAGTACTTC. It translates to CSATALESEQYF.

This clonotype was observed many times. The genes are TRBV6-1 and TRBJ1-2, with a weak D call TRBD1 (6 bases). CDR3 length: 14 residues. CDR1 is MNHNS and CDR2 is SASEGT in the germline V gene. The germline V and J ends were trimmed by 6 bases and 7 bases, with 18 bases remaining between them. In DNA form, the CDR3 reads TGTGCCAGCAGCAGGGGAGGCCATACCCTTGGCTACACCTTC. This codes for CASSRGGHTLGYTF.

This clonotype was counted at least ten times. This sequence joins TRBV6-5 and TRBJ1-5; D remains unclear. Trimming cost V 2 bases and J 4 bases, with 9 bases left between them. This CDR3 has 14 residues. CDR1 is MNHEY, CDR2 SVGAGI, per germline. The CDR3 DNA sequence: TGTGCCAGCAGTTACGCGCCGGGGAATCAGCCCCAGCATTTT. It is translated as CASSYAPGNQPQHF.

The sample holds a few counts of this clonotype. The chain is built from TRBV19 and TRBJ1-5; the D is unclear. Germline CDR1 reads LNHDA; CDR2 reads SQIVND (reference sequence). The CDR3 totals 15 residues. V lost 5 bases, J lost 2 bases, and 13 bases lay in between. Here the CDR3 DNA reads TGTGCCAGTAGTGGCCTCTCTGGAGGCAATCAGCCCCAGCATTTT. Translation gives CASSGLSGGNQPQHF.

The sample holds many counts of this clonotype. The chain carries TRBV5-5 and TRBJ2-7; 7 bases agree with TRBD2. This CDR3 spans 15 amino acids. The V segment lost 0 bases and the J segment 4 bases; nucleotides outside the gene matches: 7. In germline, CDR1 is SGHKS, CDR2 YYEKEE (reference sequence). The CDR3 DNA is TGTGCCAGCAGCTTGGCCGCGGGAGTAGGATACGAGCAGTACTTC. Its protein product is CASSLAAGVGYEQYF.

This clonotype was recorded a few times. The genes are TRBV5-1 and TRBJ2-5; 7 bases match TRBD1. V was pared by 4 bases and J by 1 base, with 10 bases of the junction left unmatched. CDR1 is SGHRS, CDR2 YFSETQ, per germline. The CDR3 consists of 16 residues. The DNA of the CDR3 is TGCGCCAGCAGCCCGGCCCCCACAGGGGTCCAAGAGACCCAGTACTTC. Its protein product is CASSPAPTGVQETQYF.

This clonotype has ten or more counts. The V gene is TRBV13, the J gene TRBJ2-4; maybe TRBD2 (5 bases). V lost 2 bases, J lost 2 bases, and 10 bases lay in between. The CDR3 is 15 residues long. Germline assignment: CDR1 PRHDT and CDR2 FYEKMQ (reference sequence). CDR3 amino acids: CASSLSIATKNIQYF. CDR3 sequence (DNA): TGTGCCAGCAGCTTAAGTATAGCGACCAAAAACATTCAGTACTTC.

The table lists this clonotype with many counts. The V and J genes are TRBV2 and TRBJ2-2, with D possibly TRBD2 on 7 matching bases. There are 14 residues in the CDR3. Germline V gives CDR1 SNHLY, CDR2 FYNNEI. Trimming removed 8 bases at V and 6 bases at J, with 16 bases between. Here the CDR3 reads CASGRGVPAGELFF. CDR3 DNA sequence: TGTGCCAGCGGGAGGGGGGTCCCAGCCGGGGAGCTGTTTTTT. Based on the CDR3 plus reference TRBV2 and TRBJ2-2, the full variable domain is EPEVTQTPSHQVTQMGQEVILRCVPISNHLYFYWYRQILGQKVEFLVSFYNNEISEKSEIFDDQFSVERPDGSNFTLKIRSTKLEDSAMYFCASGRGVPAGELFFGEGSRLTVL.

This clonotype was recorded many times. The chain couples TRBV7-2 to TRBJ2-7; D gene uncertain. Germline CDR1 SGHTA, CDR2 FQGNSA. This CDR3 comprises 13 residues. The germline V and J ends were trimmed by 0 bases and 9 bases, with 12 bases remaining between them. The CDR3 region has the DNA TGTGCCAGCAGCTTAGCGGGGTATGCGTGGCAGTACTTC. This codes for CASSLAGYAWQYF.

This clonotype was picked up a small number of times. The J gene is TRBJ1-2, the V gene TRBV11-2; 10 bases are a match to TRBD1. V lost 5 bases to trimming and J lost 8 bases; unmatched junction nucleotides: 11. CDR1 is SGHAT and CDR2 is FQNNGV in the germline V gene. This CDR3 has 15 amino acids. The chain's CDR3 is CASSPIRDRGSGYTF. CDR3 bases: TGTGCCAGCAGCCCAATCCGGGACAGGGGTAGCGGCTACACCTTC.

This clonotype was found many times. V and J are TRBV7-2 and TRBJ2-7; the D is unclear. The CDR3 is made up of 13 amino acids. The V gene's germline CDR1 is SGHTA and CDR2 FQGNSA. V was cut by 5 bases and J by 6 bases, with 14 bases left in between. The CDR3 region is CASSLPPATEQYF. For the CDR3, the DNA is TGTGCCAGCAGCCTACCTCCCGCCACCGAGCAGTACTTC.

Many counts were recorded for this clonotype. This chain connects TRBV5-5 to TRBJ1-2; 9 bases map to TRBD1. CDR3 length: 15 amino acids. The germline V gene has CDR1 SGHKS and CDR2 YYEKEE (reference sequence). J gave up 9 bases and V 6 bases, and 15 bases lay outside the gene matches. The CDR3 is CASTPVGQGILSYTF. CDR3 nucleotide sequence: TGTGCCAGCACCCCAGTCGGACAGGGGATTCTCAGCTACACCTTC. Together with reference TRBV5-5 and TRBJ1-2, the CDR3 gives the full variable domain: DAGVTQSPTHLIKTRGQQVTLRCSPISGHKSVSWYQQVLGQGPQFIFQYYEKEERGRGNFPDRFSARQFPNYSSELNVNALLLGDSALYLCASTPVGQGILSYTFGSGTRLTVV.

Ten or more counts support this clonotype. The chain recombines TRBV24-1 with TRBJ2-5; D remains ambiguous. The V end lost 3 bases, the J end lost 2 bases, and 6 bases lay between the germline ends. The CDR3 length is 13 residues. Looked up from germline, CDR1 is KGHDR and CDR2 is SFDVKD. The CDR3 loop is CATSDPTQETQYF. DNA for the CDR3: TGTGCCACCAGTGATCCAACGCAAGAGACCCAGTACTTC.

The rearrangement uses TRBV12-3 or TRBV12-4 and TRBJ1-6; D is unresolved. The CDR3 covers 15 residues. Trimming pared 4 bases from V and 7 bases from J, leaving 14 bases between. As DNA, the CDR3 is TGTGCCAGCAGTTCGGACGGAGGAGGCAATTCACCCCTCCACTTT. It yields the protein CASSSDGGGNSPLHF.

This clonotype was detected only a few times. The V call is TRBV12-3 or TRBV12-4, the J call TRBJ1-2; 8 positions match TRBD1. Trimming removed 4 bases from V and 5 bases from J; junction bases left unmatched: 9. The CDR3 covers 15 residues. CDR3 DNA: TGTGCCAGCAGTTCCTTCCGACAGGGGCTATATGGCTACACCTTC. Translated, it gives CASSSFRQGLYGYTF.

This clonotype was seen at least ten times. The chain joins TRBV29-1 to TRBJ2-7; the D gene is possibly TRBD2 (5 bases). Germline V gene lookup returns CDR1 SQVTM and CDR2 ANQGSEA. This CDR3 spans 11 amino acids. Trimming stripped 6 bases from V and 2 bases from J, with 8 bases between. CDR3 sequence (DNA): TGCAGCGTAACTAGAGCCTACGAGCAGTACTTC. This gives the protein CSVTRAYEQYF.

CDR3 residues: CASSTQGVYEQYF. The CDR3 DNA follows: TGTGCCAGCAGTACACAGGGTGTCTACGAGCAGTACTTC. The chain employs TRBV12-3 or TRBV12-4 and TRBJ2-7; D might be TRBD1 (6 bases). V was cut by 5 bases and J by 3 bases, with 11 bases left in between. The CDR3 has 13 residues.

This clonotype was observed a handful of times. Since a much larger clone is just one base distant, this may be a read error. The chain recombines TRBV28 with TRBJ1-1, with D possibly TRBD1 on 6 matching bases. CDR3 size: 15 residues. Germline values: CDR1 MDHEN, CDR2 SYDVKM. DNA for the CDR3: TGTACCAGCAGTTTATACGGGGGGCGGGGGACTGAAGCTTTCTTT. This encodes CTSSLYGGRGTEAFF.